One and the same sample provided the 19 T cell receptor beta chains below, sequenced in a study of healthy donors' naive CD4 and CD8 T cells (dated by TCRdb to 2014 to 2015). This sample was sequenced with a 454 GS FLX Titanium. A previously published linear amplification protocol was used to build the TCR libraries, starting from roughly 490 ng of total RNA. Clones were called with MiXCR by TCRdb after fastp trimmed the public reads at Q25, and only in-frame beta chains were retained. Rows are unified per CDR3 protein, each entry keeping the most common DNA and genes. Recorded for this sample are approximately 200,000 distinct CDR3 sequences; over 60% of them occurred a single time. Around 2% of the sample comes from the top ten. What was sequenced was naive CD4+ and CD8+ T cells sorted from blood, pooled from several donors. The meaning of the sample's cell subset or site label: FACS-sorted naive CD4+ (CD45RO-CD45RA+) and naive CD8+ (CD45RA+CD27bright) T cells. Source of these receptors: a pool of human donors in good health; the sample pools cells from several healthy donors.

This clonotype was seen a handful of times. This chain uses TRBV29-1 with TRBJ2-7; 9 bases agree with TRBD1. From germline, CDR1 is SQVTM and CDR2 ANQGSEA. V lost 7 bases, J lost 5 bases, and 6 bases stayed unmatched. The CDR3 spans 12 residues. CDR3 sequence reads: CSAGTGIHEQYF. The CDR3 DNA reads as TGCAGCGCCGGGACAGGGATCCACGAGCAGTACTTC.

V usage is TRBV30 and J usage is TRBJ2-5; D is undetermined. The CDR3 sequence is 11 residues long. Germline CDR1 and CDR2: GTSNPN and SVGIG (reference sequence). V was shortened by 0 bases and J by 6 bases, with 5 bases between the two germline ends. The CDR3 DNA follows: TGTGCCTGGAGTGTACTCCAGACCCAGTACTTC. It yields the protein CAWSVLQTQYF.

The chain links TRBV13 to TRBJ2-1, with TRBD1 matching over 10 bases. Unmatched junction bases numbered 10, after V lost 4 bases and J lost 7 bases. The V gene's germline CDR1 is PRHDT and CDR2 FYEKMQ (reference sequence). The CDR3 length is 16 residues. CDR3 DNA sequence: TGTGCCAGCAGCTCCTATTCCGGGACAGGGGATAATGAGCAGTTCTTC. Its protein product is CASSSYSGTGDNEQFF.

V gene TRBV11-2 combines with J gene TRBJ2-1; no reliable D call. This CDR3 has 16 residues. Germline-derived CDR1 and CDR2 are SGHAT and FQNNGV. Trimming left V 0 bases short and J 6 bases short, with 15 bases between. The CDR3 protein is CASSLEGGIMGNEQFF. DNA of the CDR3: TGTGCCAGCAGCTTAGAAGGTGGGATTATGGGCAATGAGCAGTTCTTC.

The CDR3: CATSGQTSGSHTDTQYF. CDR3 coding DNA: TGTGCCACCAGTGGCCAGACTAGCGGCAGTCACACAGATACGCAGTATTTT. V and J are TRBV24-1 and TRBJ2-3, with 9 bases aligning to TRBD2. J was trimmed by 2 bases and V by 5 bases; bases with no gene match: 10. Germline values: CDR1 KGHDR, CDR2 SFDVKD. The CDR3 loop spans 17 amino acids.

CDR3 residues: CASRPTGVNTEAFF. DNA for the CDR3: TGTGCCAGTAGACCGACAGGGGTTAACACTGAAGCTTTCTTT. The chain is built from TRBV19 and TRBJ1-1, with TRBD1 matching 8 bases. The CDR3 length is 14 residues. J lost 2 bases, V lost 6 bases, and 5 bases had no gene match. CDR1 and CDR2 from the germline V gene are LNHDA and SQIVND (reference sequence).

There are a few counts of this clonotype. The V gene is TRBV6-5, the J gene TRBJ2-1, with D perhaps matching TRBD2 (5 bases). V was clipped by 11 bases and J by 7 bases, with 15 bases between them. This CDR3 is 12 amino acids long. The germline V gene encodes CDR1 MNHEY and CDR2 SVGAGI. The CDR3 is CALRTGENEQFF. In nucleotides, the CDR3 is TGTGCCCTCAGGACTGGGGAAAATGAGCAGTTCTTC.

The chain couples TRBV6-2 or TRBV6-3 to TRBJ2-1, with 8 bases matching TRBD1. V trimming: 6 bases; J trimming: 8 bases; junction bases outside the gene matches: 3. Per germline, CDR1 MNHEY and CDR2 SVGEGT. The CDR3 runs to 12 residues. In DNA, the CDR3 is TGTGCCAGCAGGGACAGGGATCATGAGCAGTTCTTC. Translation gives CASRDRDHEQFF.

The V gene is TRBV24-1, the J gene TRBJ2-5, with D perhaps matching TRBD1 or TRBD2 (6 bases each). V lost 2 bases and J lost 3, with 15 bases in between. The CDR3 loop spans 16 amino acids. CDR1 is KGHDR and CDR2 is SFDVKD in the germline V gene. CDR3 sequence: CATSDSTGAGKETQYF. CDR3 DNA: TGTGCCACCAGTGATTCTACGGGGGCGGGAAAAGAGACCCAGTACTTC.

This clonotype appeared a few times. This sequence joins TRBV27 and TRBJ1-2; 9 bases match TRBD1. Germline V gives CDR1 MNHEY, CDR2 SMNVEV (reference sequence). The CDR3 is made up of 14 amino acids. With 4 bases clipped from V and 5 bases from J, the junction kept 5 bases outside the gene matches. The CDR3 sequence: CASSSGQGKYGYTF. CDR3 bases: TGTGCCAGCAGTTCGGGACAGGGAAAATATGGCTACACCTTC.

The chain carries TRBV18 and TRBJ1-3, with TRBD1 matching 7 bases. The CDR3 is made up of 15 amino acids. CDR1 and CDR2 (germline): KGHSH, LQKENI. V trimming: 1 base; J trimming: 4 bases; junction bases outside the gene matches: 4. CDR3 DNA sequence: TGTGCCAGCTCACCACAGGGGGCTCGAGGAAACACCATATATTTT. It is translated as CASSPQGARGNTIYF.

V and J are TRBV12-3 or TRBV12-4 and TRBJ1-1; the D is unclear. This CDR3 region has 12 residues. V gave up 2 bases and J gave up 4 bases, with 5 bases separating them. The DNA of the CDR3 is TGTGCCAGCAGTTTAAGAGTCACTGAAGCTTTCTTT. This codes for CASSLRVTEAFF.

J is TRBJ1-1 and V is TRBV7-9; TRBD1 agrees at 8 bases. The J segment lost 10 bases and the V segment lost 7 bases, leaving 11 bases of the junction unmatched. CDR3 length: 13 residues. Germline V CDR1 and CDR2: SEHNR, FQNEAQ (reference sequence). In DNA form, the CDR3 reads TGTGCCAGCACCGTGACAGGGGAAGACGGAGCTTTCTTT. It specifies CASTVTGEDGAFF.

The chain links TRBV6-5 to TRBJ2-7, with 10 bases identical to TRBD1. Looked up from germline, CDR1 is MNHEY and CDR2 is SVGAGI. V was pared by 6 bases and J by 0 bases, with 5 bases of the junction left unmatched. The CDR3 loop spans 15 amino acids. In DNA form, the CDR3 reads TGTGCCAGCAGCCGGGGACAGGGGCACTCCTACGAGCAGTACTTC. Amino acids: CASSRGQGHSYEQYF.

The rearrangement joins TRBV27 to TRBJ1-2; D unresolved. Per germline, CDR1 MNHEY and CDR2 SMNVEV (reference sequence). The CDR3 loop spans 15 amino acids. The V gene lost 0 bases and the J gene lost 6 bases, with 14 bases spanning the gap. CDR3 nucleotides: TGTGCCAGCAGTTTATCACATACAGCACCTGATGGCTACACCTTC. It is translated as CASSLSHTAPDGYTF.

The rearrangement joins TRBV29-1 to TRBJ1-3; D is ambiguous. The CDR3 is made up of 12 amino acids. Germline CDR1 reads SQVTM; CDR2 reads ANQGSEA. Trimming stripped 6 bases from V and 7 bases from J, with 13 bases between. The chain's CDR3 is CSVTPGRNTIYF. CDR3 bases: TGCAGCGTCACTCCGGGGAGGAACACCATATATTTT.

The chain joins TRBV27 to TRBJ1-3, with a possible D match to TRBD1 (6 bases). The CDR3 length is 16 residues. Trimming took off 5 bases at V and 0 bases at J, with 14 bases between the two ends. CDR1 is MNHEY, CDR2 SMNVEV, per germline (reference sequence). The CDR3 DNA reads as TGTGCCAGCAGTCCAGGGGTTTTTCCCTCTGGAAACACCATATATTTT. As protein: CASSPGVFPSGNTIYF.

The chain has TRBV12-3 or TRBV12-4 and TRBJ2-1, with D unclear. Trimming shortened V by 6 bases and J by 6 bases, and 9 bases separated the two germline ends. The CDR3 consists of 12 residues. The CDR3 spells CASSPEVNEQFF. Here the CDR3 DNA reads TGTGCCAGCAGCCCCGAGGTCAATGAGCAGTTCTTC.

The genes are TRBV27 and TRBJ1-5, with D maybe TRBD1 (5 bases). V was cut by 0 bases and J by 9 bases, with 9 bases left in between. CDR3 size: 13 residues. From germline, CDR1 is MNHEY and CDR2 SMNVEV (reference sequence). The CDR3 DNA sequence: TGTGCCAGCAGTTTATCGGGGGGATTGCCCCAGCATTTT. It yields the protein CASSLSGGLPQHF.